This T cell receptor (beta chain) was identified in a study of blood T cells in healthy people across ages (dated by TCRdb to the mid-2010s). Turning to the overall study: In model experiments, roughly one uniquely barcoded TCR beta cDNA molecule per two T cells was captured by template switching. To track age-related changes in TCR beta repertoire diversity, the study relied on deep sequencing normalized with unique cDNA molecular identifiers. Four age groups were formed from the donors: young (average 16 years), middle-aged (more than 35), aged (more than 55) and long-lived (about 75). Donors of different ages were randomly distributed across sequencing lanes to avoid experimental bias. For two donors (one aged 18 to 29 and one aged 80 or older), the study analyzed two additional independent replicas of 1 million unique cDNA reads from the same blood draw.

The paper as a whole reports these results and caveats: Because profiling used bulk unsorted PBMCs, naive and antigen-experienced compartments could not be compared conclusively. Compared with the aged group, more naive CD4+ T cells, fewer expanded clones and increased TCR diversity were shown by the long-lived group, suggesting age selection. Estimates of total diversity from one million sequenced T cells were regarded as lower bounds and underestimates. Donor CMV infection status was unknown, potentially confounding age-related changes in expanded clonotypes. Observed TCR beta diversity per million T cells fell roughly linearly with age, and a significant reduction was already apparent by age about 38. A strong correlation was found between observed TCR beta diversity and the percentage of naive T cells measured by flow cytometry.

There are 15 amino acids in the CDR3, from cysteine to phenylalanine inclusive. Only the CDR3 DNA stays, 45 bases, in frame from base 1. CDR1 MNHEY and CDR2 SMNVEV were looked up in the germline V gene (reference sequence). Libraries came from 5' RACE. TCRdb names Illumina HiSeq 2500 as the instrument used. A second about 7 to 12 cycle PCR used a sample-barcoded 5' primer and a J-beta primer mix. A unique molecular identifier was introduced onto each TCR beta cDNA molecule by a template-switch 5' adaptor carrying 12 random nucleotides. Each sample yielded at least 3 million CDR3-containing paired-end reads. All of the RNA was converted into first-strand cDNA using the Mint cDNA synthesis kit, with a TRBC-specific oligonucleotide serving as the primer. All cDNA was treated with uracil-DNA glycosylase and then went through a first 18-cycle PCR with the universal primers M1SS and BC2_uni_R. Concerning the study's data processing: For normalization, 1 million high-quality reads were randomly selected from each sample, with every read carrying a distinct molecular identifier. Reads with shared molecular identifiers were discarded instead of being binned into consensus sequences. MiTCR, with a Q25 quality threshold and the strictest error-elimination algorithm, was used for CDR3 identification, clonotype clustering and error correction. A nonparametric unseen species model with Euler transformation was used to estimate lower-bound total TCR beta diversity. TCRdb passed the public sequencing reads through fastp at Q25 and MiXCR, retaining productive beta sequences. Each entry merges the rows of one CDR3 protein and shows their most common DNA and genes. Here the V and J calls rest on TCRdb's processing, not on the authors' analysis. This sample has about 1.5 million distinct CDR3 sequences in its table, and less than 45% of those were observed once. In total, the top ten clones hold about 4.1% of the sample.

To note about this clonotype: Its antigen is not yet known. Within one base of it there is no much larger clone, and no base qualities were kept.

Systemically healthy Caucasian individuals from Russia, approximately 39 in total and aged about 6 to 95 years, were included as donors. Approximately 9.3 milliliters of peripheral blood were drawn from each donor into EDTA-treated Vacutainer tubes. Ficoll-Paque density-gradient centrifugation was used to isolate PBMCs, with at least 6 million obtained per sample. Total RNA, at least 5.5 micrograms per sample, was extracted from PBMCs with Trizol reagent. Naive CD45RAhigh/CD27high T cell percentages were measured by flow cytometry on a PBMC aliquot from every donor. Sequencing was carried out using blood. This chain is built from TRBV27 and TRBJ2-4; 8 middle bases align to TRBD1. The better agreement between TRBJ2-7 and the DNA end casts doubt on the J call. This clonotype was obtained from a woman between 18 and 29 years old in good health. The bases read TGTGCCAGCAGTGCCTTGACAGGGGTGGCCTACGAGCAGTACTTC. It is translated as CASSALTGVAYEQYF.